The 16 T cell receptor beta chains below all came from one sample that was sequenced in a study of patients and donors after allogeneic stem cell transplantation. TCRdb reprocessed the RT-PCR reads via MiXCR and lists one record per CDR3 protein. The sample consists of about a million distinct CDR3 sequences, roughly 18% of them appearing once. Material for sequencing was blood, either unsorted or a sorted T cell fraction (not recorded which). These receptors were taken from a human donor who was either an allogeneic HSCT recipient or a stem cell or donor lymphocyte infusion donor (not recorded which). It is not recorded whose cells these are; they may come from a transplant donor.

The chain has TRBV27 and TRBJ1-1; possibly TRBD1 for D (5 bases). The V gene's germline CDR1 is MNHEY and CDR2 SMNVEV (reference sequence). The V gene lost 2 bases and the J gene lost 6 bases, with 10 bases spanning the gap. The CDR3 consists of 13 residues. The CDR3 DNA reads TGTGCCAGCAGTTTACTCCGGGGGGCTGAAGCTTTCTTT. It is translated as CASSLLRGAEAFF.

This clonotype was counted only a few times. V gene TRBV20-1 combines with J gene TRBJ2-1; unclear D gene. Trimming cost V 6 bases and J 3 bases, with 15 bases left between them. The length of the CDR3 is 14 residues. Germline V gene data show CDR1 as DFQATT and CDR2 as SNEGSKA (reference sequence). In nucleotides, the CDR3 is TGCAGTGCCCCCCTCCCCGCAGACTACAATGAGCAGTTCTTC. This encodes CSAPLPADYNEQFF.

This clonotype was recorded at least ten times. The rearrangement joins TRBV12-5 to TRBJ2-3; D is uncertain. Germline CDR1 reads LGHNT; CDR2 reads FRNRAP. Trimming removed 4 bases from V and 3 bases from J, with 2 bases in between. There are 11 residues in the CDR3. This CDR3 is CASGSTDTQYF. CDR3 in DNA: TGTGCTAGTGGTTCGACAGATACGCAGTATTTT.

This clonotype appeared a few times. The rearrangement joins TRBV15 to TRBJ2-2; TRBD1 matches at 8 bases. The CDR3 loop spans 18 amino acids. V gave up 0 bases and J gave up 1 base; unmatched junction bases: 7. CDR1 and CDR2 (germline): LNHNV, YYDKDF (reference sequence). CDR3 in amino acids: CATSREGRGRGNTGELFF. CDR3 nucleotide sequence: TGTGCCACCAGCAGAGAGGGCAGGGGGCGGGGGAACACCGGGGAGCTGTTTTTT.

This chain joins TRBV2 and TRBJ2-5, with D possibly called TRBD1 or TRBD2 (6 bases each). CDR3 length: 14 amino acids. Germline V lookup: CDR1 SNHLY, CDR2 FYNNEI. Trimming removed 11 bases from V and 4 bases from J, with 20 bases in between. The CDR3 nucleotides are TGTGCCGGTCGGGGGCGGCCTTGGTTAGAGACCCAGTACTTC. Translated: CAGRGRPWLETQYF.

The sample holds a few counts of this clonotype. The V gene is TRBV29-1, the J gene TRBJ1-1, with no clear D. The V end lost 2 bases, the J end lost 4 bases, and 8 bases lay between the germline ends. From germline, CDR1 is SQVTM and CDR2 ANQGSEA. The CDR3 runs to 12 residues. The CDR3 nucleotides are TGCAGCGTTGAACGGGCTGGCACTGAAGCTTTCTTT. It specifies CSVERAGTEAFF.

This clonotype showed up just a few times. The chain is built from TRBV6-2 or TRBV6-3 and TRBJ1-1; D gene ambiguous. There are 13 residues in the CDR3. Germline CDR1 MNHEY, CDR2 SVGEGT. With 7 bases removed from V and 5 bases from J, the gap between germline ends came to 14 bases. The CDR3: CASKEGGGTEAFF. In DNA, the CDR3 is TGTGCCAGCAAAGAGGGAGGAGGAACTGAAGCTTTCTTT.

V and J are TRBV11-2 and TRBJ2-1; D uncertain. CDR1 SGHAT and CDR2 FQNNGV come from the germline V gene. With 2 bases removed from V and 0 bases from J, the gap between germline ends came to 8 bases. This CDR3 contains 15 residues. In nucleotides, the CDR3 is TGTGCCAGCAGCTTAATTAGGGACTCCTACAATGAGCAGTTCTTC. Protein sequence: CASSLIRDSYNEQFF.

The V and J genes are TRBV30 and TRBJ1-5; TRBD1 might be the D (5 bases). The CDR3 contains 14 residues. CDR1 is GTSNPN, CDR2 SVGIG, per germline (reference sequence). V lost 3 bases, J lost 2 bases, and 11 bases lay in between. In DNA form, the CDR3 reads TGTGCCTGGAGCGGGGGTGACGGCAATCAGCCCCAGCATTTT. It translates to CAWSGGDGNQPQHF.

V usage is TRBV3-1 and J usage is TRBJ2-5; the match to TRBD1 covers 9 bases. Looked up from germline, CDR1 is LGHDT and CDR2 is YNNKEL (reference sequence). Trimming removed 6 bases from V and 4 bases from J; junction bases left unmatched: 9. This CDR3 has 15 amino acids. The CDR3 DNA reads as TGTGCCAGCAGTCCACGGGACAGGGTTGGAGAGACCCAGTACTTC. This codes for CASSPRDRVGETQYF.

The rearrangement uses TRBV5-1 and TRBJ2-2, with TRBD2 matching 8 bases. Germline lookup yields CDR1 SGHRS and CDR2 YFSETQ. This CDR3 region has 15 residues. After removal of 5 bases from V and 5 bases from J, the junction contained 8 bases not matched to a gene. The CDR3 bases are TGCGCCAGCAGGACCGGGACTAGAGTTACCGGGGAGCTGTTTTTT. Translation gives CASRTGTRVTGELFF.

This clonotype was observed once. V and J are TRBV20-1 and TRBJ2-7, with a possible D match to TRBD2 (6 bases). CDR1 and CDR2 (germline): DFQATT, SNEGSKA (reference sequence). V dropped 4 bases and J dropped 2 bases, with 15 bases sitting between them. The CDR3 runs to 14 residues. The CDR3 DNA is TGCAGTGCTACAAATAGCGGCGAGCCCTACGAGCAGTACTTC. As protein: CSATNSGEPYEQYF.

The chain combines TRBV4-3 with TRBJ2-7, with TRBD1 matching 8 bases. The trim removed 1 base at V and 9 bases at J, leaving 14 bases unmatched. Germline V gene data show CDR1 as LGHNA and CDR2 as YSLEER. This CDR3 comprises 16 residues. CDR3 region: CASSQVASGGPLGQYF. CDR3 bases: TGCGCCAGCAGCCAAGTTGCGTCAGGGGGCCCCCTGGGGCAGTACTTC.

This clonotype turned up a few times. Mismatch with germline at one junction end may stem from a read error. The chain is built from TRBV5-1 and TRBJ1-1, with D tentatively TRBD1 (5 bases). The CDR3 consists of 12 residues. CDR1 and CDR2 from the germline V gene are SGHRS and YFSETQ. In nucleotides, the CDR3 is TGTGCCAGCAGGGAGAAGAACACTGAAGCTTTCTTT. Translated, it gives CASREKNTEAFF.

In its sample, this clonotype was seen many times. V is TRBV7-7 and J is TRBJ2-3; unclear D gene. The germline V gene has CDR1 SSHAT and CDR2 FNYEAQ (reference sequence). Deletions cut 1 base from V and 2 bases from J, with 4 bases between. This CDR3 has 13 residues. Here the CDR3 DNA reads TGTGCCAGCAGCTTAGGAATCACAGATACGCAGTATTTT. Residues: CASSLGITDTQYF.

The sample holds a few counts of this clonotype. The chain employs TRBV4-2 and TRBJ1-4; TRBD1 matches at 10 bases. Germline values: CDR1 LGHNA, CDR2 YNFKEQ. CDR3 length: 16 residues. Trimming at V came to 4 bases and at J to 1 base, leaving 3 bases not matched to a gene. The CDR3: CASSPGQGGTNEKLFF. The CDR3, as DNA: TGTGCCAGCAGCCCCGGACAGGGGGGAACTAATGAAAAACTGTTTTTT.